A single sample is the source of the 8 T cell receptor beta chains below, sequenced in a study of blood T cells in healthy people across ages. A second PCR, run for roughly 7 to 12 cycles, used a sample-barcoded 5' primer plus a J-beta primer mix. TCRdb reprocessed the 5' RACE reads via MiXCR and lists one record per CDR3 protein. This sample yields around 800,000 distinct CDR3 sequences, of which under 55% are seen a single time; around 21% belongs to the top ten. Sample: blood. These receptors were taken from a man aged 60-69 years in good health.

The gene calls are TRBV28 and TRBJ2-6, with 7 bases fitting TRBD2. The CDR3 consists of 17 residues. V was pared by 3 bases and J by 3 bases, with 8 bases of the junction left unmatched. Germline V gene lookup returns CDR1 MDHEN and CDR2 SYDVKM. The CDR3 here is CASSLISGDSGANVLTF. CDR3 DNA sequence: TGTGCCAGCAGTTTGATAAGCGGGGATAGTGGGGCCAACGTCCTGACTTTC.

V is TRBV7-8 and J is TRBJ2-5; tentative D call: TRBD2 (6 bases). Trimming took off 3 bases at V and 5 bases at J, with 13 bases between the two ends. The CDR3 covers 14 residues. CDR1 SGHVS and CDR2 FQNEAQ come from the germline V gene. CDR3 in DNA: TGTGCCAGCAGCTTTAGCGGCAGGGATGAGACCCAGTACTTC. It is translated as CASSFSGRDETQYF.

The CDR3 region has the DNA TGTGCCAGCAGCTTAGGGGAAACCAAGCGCGGGGCCAACGTCCTGACTTTC. Encoded protein: CASSLGETKRGANVLTF. The chain is built from TRBV7-9 and TRBJ2-6; D is uncertain. The CDR3 extends over 17 amino acids. CDR1 is SEHNR and CDR2 is FQNEAQ in the germline V gene (reference sequence). V lost 1 base and J lost 4, with 14 bases in between.

Details on this clonotype: Relative to the germline gene, one junction end is altered; a read error may explain this. The chain couples TRBV12-3 or TRBV12-4 to TRBJ2-3; TRBD1 matches at 9 bases. The length of the CDR3 is 15 residues. The CDR3 loop reads CASSPGQGRTDMQYF. The CDR3 DNA reads as TGTGCCAGCAGTCCAGGACAGGGGAGAACAGATATGCAGTATTTT.

V and J are TRBV14 and TRBJ2-1, with D unclear. CDR1 SGHDN and CDR2 FVKESK come from the germline V gene. This CDR3 spans 11 amino acids. Trimming cost V 2 bases and J 7 bases, with 3 bases left between them. The CDR3 reads CASSQWNEQFF. Written as DNA, the CDR3 is TGTGCCAGCAGCCAATGGAATGAGCAGTTCTTC.

This clonotype came up a few times. The rearrangement links TRBV6-5 to TRBJ2-3, with D maybe TRBD2 (6 bases). This CDR3 is built from 14 residues. V was trimmed by 11 bases and J by 3 bases, leaving 18 bases between them. Germline CDR1 reads MNHEY; CDR2 reads SVGAGI. The CDR3, as DNA: TGTGCCTCACGGCGGGACCATCAGACAGATACGCAGTATTTT. Translated: CASRRDHQTDTQYF.

This clonotype was recorded at least ten times. The rearrangement uses TRBV7-2 and TRBJ2-1, with TRBD1 matching 7 bases. There are 13 residues in the CDR3. The ends lost 5 bases at V and 9 bases at J; junction bases unmatched: 7. CDR1 and CDR2 from the germline V gene are SGHTA and FQGNSA. CDR3 nucleotides: TGTGCCAGCAGCCCCACAGGGGCCGGTGAGCAGTTCTTC. As protein: CASSPTGAGEQFF.

J is TRBJ1-2 and V is TRBV27; 8 nucleotides agree with TRBD1. CDR3 length equals 14 residues. Unmatched junction bases numbered 4, after V lost 5 bases and J lost 2 bases. Germline values: CDR1 MNHEY, CDR2 SMNVEV (reference sequence). The CDR3: CASSKDRANYGYTF. The CDR3, as DNA: TGTGCCAGCAGTAAGGACAGGGCCAACTATGGCTACACCTTC.